The 26 T cell receptor beta chains presented below share a single source sample, sequenced in a study of metastatic and nonmetastatic thyroid tumors. Treatment of any kind had been given to no patient before thyroid surgery. TCRdb re-called the PCR reads via MiXCR. The repertoire holds approximately 25,000 clones, with 13% as singletons. Sample: blood. Every receptor here comes from a female donor with papillary thyroid cancer or a benign thyroid nodule (not recorded which). Some clones in this sample may be carry-over from other donors' samples.

This clone was detected ten times or more. V is TRBV20-1 and J is TRBJ2-1, with 9 positions matching TRBD2. V shed 6 bases and J 6 bases; nucleotides not matched to a gene: 6. Germline V gives CDR1 DFQATT, CDR2 SNEGSKA (reference sequence). The CDR3 has 13 amino acids. DNA of the CDR3: TGCAGTGCAGCTAGCGGGGCGGTCAATGAGCAGTTCTTC. It specifies CSAASGAVNEQFF.

There are many counts of this clone. The chain couples TRBV20-1 to TRBJ1-5; TRBD1 aligns across 7 bases. The CDR3 is 15 residues long. J was trimmed by 0 bases and V by 1 base; bases with no gene match: 3. Germline assignment: CDR1 DFQATT and CDR2 SNEGSKA (reference sequence). CDR3 nucleotides: TGCAGTGCTAGAGGGACAGGCCATAGCAATCAGCCCCAGCATTTT. It specifies CSARGTGHSNQPQHF.

This clone was recorded at least ten times. This rearrangement joins TRBV20-1 to TRBJ1-1; TRBD1 is a possible D gene (6 bases). Looked up from germline, CDR1 is DFQATT and CDR2 is SNEGSKA (reference sequence). This CDR3 has 13 residues. With 1 base removed from V and 6 bases from J, the gap between germline ends came to 12 bases. The CDR3 is CSARGVRGAEAFF. CDR3 bases: TGCAGTGCTAGAGGGGTCAGGGGTGCTGAAGCTTTCTTT.

This clone was observed at least ten times. V is TRBV20-1 and J is TRBJ1-1, with 12 positions matching TRBD1. The V and J ends lost 7 bases and 5 bases, in that order; junction bases with no gene match: 5. From germline, CDR1 is DFQATT and CDR2 SNEGSKA (reference sequence). The CDR3 runs to 13 residues. The CDR3 bases are TGCAGTGAGGGGGGACAGGGGGCGACTGAAGCTTTCTTT. The encoded protein is CSEGGQGATEAFF.

This clone has a count of ten or more. The chain recombines TRBV12-3 or TRBV12-4 with TRBJ1-4; D ambiguous. V lost 7 bases and J lost 3, with 12 bases in between. This CDR3 contains 14 residues. The CDR3 spells CASTFGRANEKLFF. CDR3 in DNA: TGTGCCAGCACCTTCGGACGGGCTAATGAAAAACTGTTTTTT.

In this sample, this clone turned up many times. The chain couples TRBV27 to TRBJ2-1, with D uncertain. Germline V gene lookup returns CDR1 MNHEY and CDR2 SMNVEV (reference sequence). With 2 bases removed from V and 4 bases from J, the gap between germline ends came to 9 bases. CDR3 size: 14 residues. Here the CDR3 DNA reads TGTGCCAGCAGTTTAGTATGGGGTTACAATGAGCAGTTCTTC. Protein: CASSLVWGYNEQFF.

There are many counts of this clone. The rearrangement links TRBV27 to TRBJ1-4; TRBD1 is a possible D gene (5 bases). CDR3 length: 13 residues. From germline, CDR1 is MNHEY and CDR2 SMNVEV (reference sequence). Trimming took 5 bases from V and 5 from J, leaving 9 bases between them. The CDR3 bases are TGTGCCAGCAGTGGCGGGGGGAATGAAAAACTGTTTTTT. Protein product: CASSGGGNEKLFF.

This clone was picked up many times. The chain recombines TRBV7-2 with TRBJ1-6, with a possible D match to TRBD1 (6 bases). CDR1 and CDR2 (germline): SGHTA, FQGNSA. Trimming stripped 0 bases from V and 11 bases from J, with 11 bases between. The CDR3 is 14 amino acids. The CDR3 loop reads CASSLAQGWAPLHF. CDR3 DNA sequence: TGTGCCAGCAGCTTAGCGCAGGGGTGGGCACCCCTCCACTTT.

This clone was recorded at least ten times. The rearrangement joins TRBV28 to TRBJ1-5; 7 bases agree with TRBD1. CDR3 size: 13 residues. The junction had 0 bases not matched to a gene; V was cut back by 5 bases and J by 2 bases. Germline CDR1 reads MDHEN; CDR2 reads SYDVKM. The CDR3 DNA follows: TGTGCCAGCAGTCAGGGGGGCAATCAGCCCCAGCATTTT. It yields the protein CASSQGGNQPQHF. Supplemented by reference TRBV28 and TRBJ1-5, the full variable domain reads DVKVTQSSRYLVKRTGEKVFLECVQDMDHENMFWYRQDPGLGLRLIYFSYDVKMKEKGDIPEGYSVSREKKERFSLILESASTNQTSMYLCASSQGGNQPQHFGDGTRLSIL.

The V gene is TRBV11-3, the J gene TRBJ1-3; D is uncertain. The CDR3 has 15 amino acids. The V gene lost 3 bases and the J gene lost 0 bases, with 9 bases spanning the gap. The germline V gene encodes CDR1 SGHNT and CDR2 YENEEA. The CDR3 here is CASSLMTSSGNTIYF. Here the CDR3 DNA reads TGTGCCAGCAGCTTGATGACCAGCTCTGGAAACACCATATATTTT.

This clone was detected many times. This rearrangement joins TRBV20-1 to TRBJ1-5, with D unresolved. This CDR3 spans 13 amino acids. Trimming took off 3 bases at V and 6 bases at J, with 12 bases between the two ends. Germline V gene sequence: CDR1 DFQATT, CDR2 SNEGSKA (reference sequence). CDR3 region: CSARRGVSQPQHF. The CDR3, as DNA: TGCAGTGCTAGGCGGGGAGTAAGTCAGCCCCAGCATTTT.

There are many counts of this clone. The chain employs TRBV19 and TRBJ1-3; no clear D. Trimming removed 7 bases at V and 0 bases at J, with 10 bases between. The CDR3 has 14 amino acids. The V gene's germline CDR1 is LNHDA and CDR2 SQIVND (reference sequence). The DNA for the CDR3 is TGTGCCAGTAAGAAGACGTTCTCTGGAAACACCATATATTTT. Translated, it gives CASKKTFSGNTIYF.

In regard to this clone: One junction end disagrees with the germline gene, perhaps due to a read error. This sample includes further DNA sequences coding for the same CDR3. CDR3 amino acids: CASRLREGGTDAQYF. For the CDR3, the DNA is TGCGCCAGCAGGCTCCGGGAGGGCGGTACAGATGCGCAGTATTTT. The chain carries TRBV4-1 and TRBJ2-3, with TRBD2 identical over 8 bases. Germline CDR1 MGHRA, CDR2 YSYEKL. The CDR3 consists of 15 residues.

This clone was found many times. The genes are TRBV5-1 and TRBJ1-6, with D unresolved. V was shortened by 0 bases and J by 9 bases, with 13 bases between the two germline ends. This CDR3 is 15 amino acids long. Germline V gene sequence: CDR1 SGHRS, CDR2 YFSETQ. The CDR3 protein is CASSLAIGGSSPLHF. In nucleotides, the CDR3 is TGCGCCAGCAGCTTGGCCATAGGAGGTTCTTCACCCCTCCACTTT.

This clone occurred a few times. A much larger clone differs by one base, so this may be a read error. The rearrangement joins TRBV7-9 to TRBJ2-6, with D unresolved. From germline, CDR1 is SEHNR and CDR2 FQNEAQ (reference sequence). This CDR3 region has 13 residues. The CDR3 region has the DNA TGTGTCAGCAGTCTAAGTGGGGCCAACGTCCTGACTTTC. Protein sequence: CVSSLSGANVLTF.

Regarding this clone: The conserved phenylalanine or tryptophan is not found at the CDR3 terminus, so this likely reflects a read error. The chain couples TRBV28 to TRBJ2-1, with a tentative D call TRBD2 (5 bases). The V and J ends lost 3 bases and 8 bases respectively, with 17 bases between them. CDR3 length: 15 amino acids. Per germline, CDR1 MDHEN and CDR2 SYDVKM. The CDR3: CASSFEWEFRDEQFL. The CDR3 nucleotides read TGTGCCAGCAGTTTCGAGTGGGAGTTTCGGGATGAGCAGTTCCTC.

The chain uses TRBV30 and TRBJ2-7; 9 bases are shared with TRBD1. The CDR3 has 12 residues. Germline V CDR1 and CDR2: GTSNPN, SVGIG (reference sequence). J lost 4 bases, V lost 8 bases, and 6 bases had no gene match. In DNA, the CDR3 is TGTGCCGGGCACAGGGGGCAGTACGAGCAGTACTTC. Encoded protein: CAGHRGQYEQYF.

This clone was seen ten or more times. The rearrangement links TRBV28 to TRBJ2-3; no definite D call. V lost 5 bases to trimming and J lost 9 bases, with 18 bases between them. Germline loops: CDR1 MDHEN, CDR2 SYDVKM. The CDR3 has 14 amino acids. CDR3 amino acids: CASSPGQPPKTQYF. The CDR3 region has the DNA TGTGCCAGCAGTCCCGGGCAGCCACCCAAGACGCAGTATTTT.

In its sample, this clone was seen many times. The V gene is TRBV20-1, the J gene TRBJ1-4, with unresolved D. Germline CDR1 is DFQATT and CDR2 is SNEGSKA (reference sequence). V was pared by 3 bases and J by 8 bases, with 7 bases between. This CDR3 comprises 11 residues. The DNA of the CDR3 is TGCAGTGCTAGGGACGGGGAAAAACTGTTTTTT. This gives the protein CSARDGEKLFF.

This clone occurred many times. This rearrangement joins TRBV2 to TRBJ1-2; perhaps TRBD1 as D (6 bases). The CDR3 loop spans 14 amino acids. Germline V lookup: CDR1 SNHLY, CDR2 FYNNEI. V dropped 7 bases and J dropped 4 bases, with 16 bases sitting between them. CDR3 nucleotides: TGTGCCAGCATCCCCGCGACAGGAGGCTATGGCTACACCTTC. Protein: CASIPATGGYGYTF.

In its sample, this clone was seen many times. The V call is TRBV20-1, the J call TRBJ2-1; 10 bases agree with TRBD2. J was trimmed by 4 bases and V by 6 bases; bases with no gene match: 6. Germline V gives CDR1 DFQATT, CDR2 SNEGSKA (reference sequence). The CDR3 runs to 14 residues. The CDR3 is CSADLLAGYNEQFF. CDR3 sequence (DNA): TGCAGTGCCGACTTACTAGCGGGGTACAATGAGCAGTTCTTC.

This clone was counted at least ten times. V and J are TRBV6-4 and TRBJ2-1, with 8 bases that match TRBD2. V trimming: 4 bases; J trimming: 4 bases; junction bases outside the gene matches: 6. The CDR3 spans 15 residues. Looked up from germline, CDR1 is MRHNA and CDR2 is SNTAGT. The CDR3 coding sequence is TGTGCCAGCAGTGGGAGCGGGAGTGAGTACAATGAGCAGTTCTTC. Translating gives CASSGSGSEYNEQFF.

The gene calls are TRBV20-1 and TRBJ2-7; 10 bases align to TRBD2. Per the germline V gene, CDR1 is DFQATT and CDR2 is SNEGSKA (reference sequence). The CDR3 length is 15 residues. V dropped 3 bases and J dropped 2; count of bases not matched to a gene: 7. The DNA of the CDR3 is TGCAGTGCTAGTGGGATAGCGGGAGGAACCTACGAGCAGTACTTC. The encoded protein is CSASGIAGGTYEQYF.

The table lists this clone with many counts. V usage is TRBV4-2 and J usage is TRBJ1-6, with D possibly TRBD1 on 6 matching bases. Per germline, CDR1 LGHNA and CDR2 YNFKEQ. This CDR3 is 14 amino acids long. Trimming shortened V by 4 bases and J by 5 bases, and 9 bases separated the two germline ends. The DNA for the CDR3 is TGTGCCAGCAGCCGACAGGTTGATAATTCACCCCTCCACTTT. The encoded protein is CASSRQVDNSPLHF.

At least ten counts were recorded for this clone. V is TRBV28 and J is TRBJ1-1; 7 positions match TRBD1. Germline assignment: CDR1 MDHEN and CDR2 SYDVKM. The CDR3 is made up of 12 amino acids. J gave up 5 bases and V 6 bases, and 3 bases lay outside the gene matches. CDR3 protein: CASSDRVTEAFF. DNA for the CDR3: TGTGCCAGCAGCGACAGGGTTACTGAAGCTTTCTTT. The whole variable domain, filled in from reference TRBV28 and TRBJ1-1, reads DVKVTQSSRYLVKRTGEKVFLECVQDMDHENMFWYRQDPGLGLRLIYFSYDVKMKEKGDIPEGYSVSREKKERFSLILESASTNQTSMYLCASSDRVTEAFFGQGTRLTVV.

This clone was observed many times. This sequence joins TRBV28 and TRBJ2-7, with D possibly being TRBD2 (6 bases). CDR1 is MDHEN, CDR2 SYDVKM, per germline. The V gene lost 10 bases and the J gene lost 5 bases, with 18 bases spanning the gap. The CDR3 is made up of 13 amino acids. CDR3 amino acids: CATRWGGGNEQYF. The CDR3 DNA reads TGTGCCACCCGGTGGGGTGGCGGGAACGAGCAGTACTTC.